The 13 T cell receptor beta chains listed next were all sequenced from one sample in a study of blood T cell repertoires in COVID-19. The protocol was immunoSEQ multiplex PCR, while the TCRdb copy is restricted to in-frame clones and leaves out a portion. The sample shows roughly 250,000 clones, 82% of them seen only once. Sequenced input: peripheral blood. The receptors originated from an elderly woman with active or convalescent COVID-19.

The V call is TRBV30, the J call TRBJ2-2; 12 positions agree with TRBD2. The germline V gene encodes CDR1 GTSNPN and CDR2 SVGIG (reference sequence). The CDR3 is made up of 16 amino acids. J gave up 6 bases and V 0 bases, and 5 bases lay outside the gene matches. The CDR3 sequence: CAWSVVLAGGPGELFF. CDR3 sequence (DNA): TGTGCCTGGAGTGTAGTGCTAGCGGGGGGGCCCGGGGAGCTGTTTTTT.

This clone was picked up a small number of times. This sequence joins TRBV11-2 and TRBJ2-7; D remains unclear. Looked up from germline, CDR1 is SGHAT and CDR2 is FQNNGV. The CDR3 consists of 11 residues. Trimming cost V 5 bases and J 3 bases, with 5 bases left between them. CDR3 DNA sequence: TGTGCCAGCAGCCCCGGCTACGAGCAGTACTTC. Its translation: CASSPGYEQYF. Filled out from reference TRBV11-2 and TRBJ2-7, the complete variable domain reads EAGVAQSPRYKIIEKRQSVAFWCNPISGHATLYWYQQILGQGPKLLIQFQNNGVVDDSQLPKDRFSAERLKGVDSTLKIQPAKLEDSAVYLCASSPGYEQYFGPGTRLTVT.

The chain carries TRBV28 and TRBJ2-6; D is unresolved. Germline values: CDR1 MDHEN, CDR2 SYDVKM. V gave up 5 bases and J gave up 4 bases, with 18 bases separating them. The CDR3 totals 17 residues. The CDR3 DNA is TGTGCCAGCAGTACCCCAGGTGGGTCTGGAGGGGCCAACGTCCTGACTTTC. It codes for CASSTPGGSGGANVLTF.

The rearrangement uses TRBV24-1 and TRBJ2-1, with 11 bases aligning to TRBD2. The CDR3 consists of 16 residues. In germline, CDR1 is KGHDR, CDR2 SFDVKD. The J segment lost 3 bases and the V segment lost 3 bases, leaving 3 bases of the junction unmatched. This CDR3 is CATSDQTSGDYNEQFF. CDR3 coding DNA: TGTGCCACCAGTGATCAGACTAGCGGGGACTACAATGAGCAGTTCTTC.

The chain links TRBV18 to TRBJ2-7, with TRBD1 matching over 9 bases. Germline CDR1 is KGHSH and CDR2 is LQKENI. The CDR3 is 15 residues long. V lost 3 bases, J lost 3 bases, and 6 bases stayed unmatched. This CDR3 is CASSPSGQGYYEQYF. CDR3 sequence (DNA): TGTGCCAGCTCACCTTCAGGACAGGGGTACTACGAGCAGTACTTC.

The chain employs TRBV11-3 and TRBJ2-5, with a possible D match to TRBD1 (6 bases). V lost 5 bases, J lost 4 bases, and 17 bases lay in between. CDR3 size: 15 residues. Germline CDR1 is SGHNT and CDR2 is YENEEA. CDR3 protein: CASSESGATPETQYF. In DNA, the CDR3 is TGTGCCAGCAGCGAATCAGGGGCGACTCCAGAGACCCAGTACTTC. The entire variable domain, with the rest obtained from reference TRBV11-3 and TRBJ2-5, is as follows: EAGVVQSPRYKIIEKKQPVAFWCNPISGHNTLYWYLQNLGQGPELLIRYENEEAVDDSQLPKDRFSAERLKGVDSTLKIQPAELGDSAVYLCASSESGATPETQYFGPGTRLLVL.

The chain uses TRBV6-5 and TRBJ2-7, with TRBD2 matching over 9 bases. In germline, CDR1 is MNHEY, CDR2 SVGAGI. Trimming at V came to 7 bases and at J to 6 bases, leaving 7 bases not matched to a gene. The CDR3 sequence is 13 residues long. As DNA, the CDR3 is TGTGCCAGCAACCCGGGACTAGCTAGCGAGCAGTACTTC. This sequence encodes CASNPGLASEQYF.

This rearrangement joins TRBV10-3 to TRBJ2-1, with 7 bases identical to TRBD1. V was clipped by 8 bases and J by 7 bases; unmatched bases: 8. The V gene's germline CDR1 is ENHRY and CDR2 SYGVKD. CDR3 length equals 13 residues. The DNA of the CDR3 is TGTGCCATCCCTCGACAGGGTGGGAATGAGCAGTTCTTC. Translated: CAIPRQGGNEQFF.

This clone came up a few times. This chain links TRBV6-1 with TRBJ1-4; TRBD1 agrees at 7 bases. The V and J ends lost 4 bases and 0 bases, in that order; junction bases with no gene match: 5. The length of the CDR3 is 16 residues. CDR1 is MNHNS, CDR2 SASEGT, per germline. CDR3 sequence reads: CASSARDSATNEKLFF. The DNA for the CDR3 is TGTGCCAGCAGTGCACGGGACAGCGCAACTAATGAAAAACTGTTTTTT.

This clone was observed a few times. The genes are TRBV12-1 and TRBJ2-3; the table's TRBD2 call for D was not verified on the DNA. TRBV12-1 is designated a pseudogene. The CDR3 is 13 amino acids. The DNA for the CDR3 is TGTGCCAGCAGCCAGACTAGCACAGATACGCAGTATTTT. Translating gives CASSQTSTDTQYF.

This clone was observed a single time. The V and J genes are TRBV6-6 and TRBJ1-3, with unresolved D. This CDR3 contains 14 residues. V lost 5 bases and J lost 0, with 8 bases in between. Germline CDR1 MNHNY, CDR2 SVGAGI (reference sequence). The CDR3: CASSRLRSGNTIYF. The DNA for the CDR3 is TGTGCCAGCAGTCGACTGCGCTCTGGAAACACCATATATTTT.

The V and J genes are TRBV12-2 and TRBJ2-2; the table calls TRBD2, which could not be checked here. TRBV12-2 is given as a pseudogene. The CDR3 is made up of 18 amino acids. DNA of the CDR3: TGTGCAAGTCGCTCCCTCCGGGGGGCGGGGGGACGGACCGGGGAGCTGTTTTTT. This translates into CASRSLRGAGGRTGELFF.

The chain recombines TRBV9 with TRBJ1-1, with D uncertain. The CDR3 consists of 13 residues. The germline CDR1 and CDR2 sequences are SGDLS and YYNGEE. Trimming shortened V by 4 bases and J by 4 bases, and 11 bases separated the two germline ends. CDR3 region: CASSPSFRTEAFF. CDR3 bases: TGTGCCAGCAGCCCCTCTTTTCGCACTGAAGCTTTCTTT.